These T cell receptor beta chains were read from a single sample in a study of technical replicates of blood from several donors. Some clones are missing from TCRdb's copy, which holds only in-frame ones; the method was immunoSEQ multiplex PCR. The sample lists about 81,000 clones; nearly 97% were seen once. What was sequenced was T cells isolated from PBMCs. These receptors originate from a human donor in good health. CDR3s include the opening cysteine and the closing phenylalanine or tryptophan. The D gene is left open where the match is weak. A row's size may be missing; if present it is once, few, many or a size class.

DNA: TGTGCCAGCACGTGGGACAGGGGGGACTATGGCTACACCTTC
CDR3: CASTWDRGDYGYTF
D: TRBD1
J: TRBJ1-2
V: TRBV2
size: -

DNA: TGTGCCAGCAGTTTATACCCCTCGACAGGGGACGAGCAGTACTTC
CDR3: CASSLYPSTGDEQYF
D: TRBD1
J: TRBJ2-7
V: TRBV28
size: -

DNA: TGTGCCAGCAGCCAAGACAACAGTAACACAGATACGCAGTATTTT
CDR3: CASSQDNSNTDTQYF
D: -
J: TRBJ2-3
V: TRBV14
size: -

DNA: TGTGCCAGCAGCTTAATAGCGGGAGAGGAGTACTTC
CDR3: CASSLIAGEEYF
D: TRBD2
J: TRBJ2-7
V: TRBV7-2
size: once

DNA: TGCAGCGTTGGTCATCGGCTAGCGGAGGATGAGTTGCAGTACTTC
CDR3: CSVGHRLAEDELQYF
D: TRBD2
J: TRBJ2-7
V: TRBV29-1
size: -

DNA: TGTGCCAGCAGGAACGGACATTATTCGGATGAAAAACTGTTTTTT
CDR3: CASRNGHYSDEKLFF
D: -
J: TRBJ1-4
V: TRBV28
size: -

DNA: TGTGCCAGCAGCGTAGTCCTAGATGGGGACTCTTTCCGTTTCTTC
CDR3: CASSVVLDGDSFRFF
D: -
J: TRBJ2-1
V: TRBV9
size: -

DNA: TGCGCCAGCAGCTTTTCCCCGGGACAGGGATACCAAGAGCAGTACTTC
CDR3: CASSFSPGQGYQEQYF
D: TRBD1
J: TRBJ2-7
V: TRBV5-1
size: -

DNA: TGTGCCAGCAGTTATGTTACGGGAGTTACCAAAAACATTCAGTACTTC
CDR3: CASSYVTGVTKNIQYF
D: -
J: TRBJ2-4
V: TRBV6-6
size: -

DNA: TGTGCCAGCAGCATAACCGGGGTTCCGGGAGAGACCCAGTACTTC
CDR3: CASSITGVPGETQYF
D: -
J: TRBJ2-5
V: TRBV7-7
size: -

DNA: TGTGCCAGCAGCCAGGACAGGGAATTCCTAGCGCAGTACTTC
CDR3: CASSQDREFLAQYF
D: TRBD1
J: TRBJ2-7
V: TRBV27
size: -

DNA: TGTGCCAGCAGCTTAGATACTTCTCTCTTCCAGCCCCAGCATTTT
CDR3: CASSLDTSLFQPQHF
D: -
J: TRBJ1-5
V: TRBV7-8
size: -

DNA: TGTGCCAGCAGTGGGACAGGGGAGACCTACGAGCAGTACTTC
CDR3: CASSGTGETYEQYF
D: TRBD1
J: TRBJ2-7
V: TRBV28
size: -

DNA: TGTGCCAGCAGTGAATGTCAGGGGTGCGGGCAGTACTTC
CDR3: CASSECQGCGQYF
D: -
J: TRBJ2-7
V: TRBV25-1
size: -

DNA: TGTGCCAGCAGCCTTATTACTAGCTCGGGGGAGCTGTTTTTT
CDR3: CASSLITSSGELFF
D: -
J: TRBJ2-2
V: TRBV11-2
size: -

DNA: TGTGCCAGCATTAATATTGGACTAGCTAGGGTACAGCAGTACTTC
CDR3: CASINIGLARVQQYF
D: TRBD2
J: TRBJ2-7
V: TRBV6-1
size: -

DNA: TGCAGCGTTGAAAAAAAACTTGACAAAAGAGTCTATGGCTACACCTTC
CDR3: CSVEKKLDKRVYGYTF
D: -
J: TRBJ1-2
V: TRBV29-1
size: -

DNA: TGTGCCAGCAGCGTAATACAGGGGGCGAAGATTGGAAACACCATATATTTT
CDR3: CASSVIQGAKIGNTIYF
D: TRBD1
J: TRBJ1-3
V: TRBV7-2
size: -

DNA: TGCGCCAGCAGCCAAGATTTGGACTTCAATCAGCCCCAGCATTTT
CDR3: CASSQDLDFNQPQHF
D: -
J: TRBJ1-5
V: TRBV4-3
size: -

DNA: TGTGCCAGCAGCCCCGGGACAGGGCACGAAGAGCAGTACTTC
CDR3: CASSPGTGHEEQYF
D: TRBD1
J: TRBJ2-7
V: TRBV7-9
size: -

DNA: TGCGCCAGCAGCCAAGCGGGACAGGGCACCGGGGAGCTGTTTTTT
CDR3: CASSQAGQGTGELFF
D: TRBD1
J: TRBJ2-2
V: TRBV4-1
size: -

DNA: TGTGCCAGCAGCATTACAGGGGGCCTCGTATATGGCTACACCTTC
CDR3: CASSITGGLVYGYTF
D: TRBD1
J: TRBJ1-2
V: TRBV7-9
size: -

DNA: TGTGCCATCAGTGACCCTCAACAGTCAGGGAACGACGAGCAGTACTTC
CDR3: CAISDPQQSGNDEQYF
D: -
J: TRBJ2-7
V: TRBV10-3
size: -

DNA: TGTGCCAGCAGTCCCGGGGGAGGCCTTGAAAAACTGTTTTTT
CDR3: CASSPGGGLEKLFF
D: -
J: TRBJ1-4
V: TRBV6-4
size: -

DNA: TGCGCCAGCAGCCCAGGGAACACTGAAGCTTTCTTT
CDR3: CASSPGNTEAFF
D: -
J: TRBJ1-1
V: TRBV5-1
size: few

DNA: TGTGCCAGCAGCCCGCCCGTACTGGATGAGCAGTTCTTC
CDR3: CASSPPVLDEQFF
D: -
J: TRBJ2-1
V: TRBV7-8
size: -

DNA: TGCGCCAGCAGCGCTTACTGGGGACTAGCGGGGCCATCCTACGAGCAGTACTTC
CDR3: CASSAYWGLAGPSYEQYF
D: TRBD2
J: TRBJ2-7
V: TRBV10-2
size: -

DNA: TGTGCCATCAGTACGGGACTAGCGGGAGTAGGCACCGGGGAGCTGTTTTTT
CDR3: CAISTGLAGVGTGELFF
D: TRBD2
J: TRBJ2-2
V: TRBV10-3
size: -

DNA: TGTGCCAGCAGCTCTGACAGGGGAAACACTGAAGCTTTCTTT
CDR3: CASSSDRGNTEAFF
D: TRBD1
J: TRBJ1-1
V: TRBV5-4
size: -